A selection of T cell receptor beta chains follows, all from one sample in a study of radiotherapy plus CTLA-4 blockade in lung cancer. The assay was immunoSEQ multiplex PCR, and TCRdb's table has in-frame clones only and misses some. The profile shows 40,000 to 50,000 clones, more than 60% of them singletons. This material consisted of peripheral blood, taken from a patient treated with radiotherapy plus ipilimumab. These receptors were collected from a human donor with non-small cell lung cancer who had stable disease on radiotherapy plus ipilimumab. Both conserved end residues are part of each CDR3. D genes are given only for firm matches. Rows give clone size only sometimes, using once, few, many, or a class for an expanded clone.

TRBV30	TRBJ2-3	TRBD2	NA	15	CAWSGPGGAGDTQYF	TGTGCCTGGAGTGGGCCGGGGGGGGCCGGAGATACGCAGTATTTT
TRBV6-1	TRBJ2-3	NA	NA	14	CAILRDTFTDTQYF	TGTGCCATATTACGGGACACCTTCACAGATACGCAGTATTTT
TRBV9	TRBJ2-3	NA	NA	16	CASSARRDHYTDTQYF	TGTGCCAGCAGCGCGCGGAGGGACCACTACACAGATACGCAGTATTTT
TRBV29-1	TRBJ1-1	NA	once	13	CSVETFANTEAFF	TGCAGCGTTGAGACATTCGCCAACACTGAAGCTTTCTTT
TRBV5-6	TRBJ2-5	NA	NA	16	CASSPSTGSGQETQYF	TGTGCCAGCAGCCCCTCGACTGGAAGCGGACAAGAGACCCAGTACTTC
TRBV30	TRBJ2-1	TRBD2	once	14	CAWSGGSSYNEQFF	TGTGCCTGGAGTGGCGGGAGCTCCTACAATGAGCAGTTCTTC
TRBV9	TRBJ1-2	TRBD1	NA	13	CASSLGQGEGYTF	TGTGCCAGCAGCCTAGGACAGGGAGAAGGCTACACCTTC
TRBV5-6	TRBJ1-5	NA	once	14	CASSLGQNNQPQHF	TGTGCCAGCAGCTTGGGACAGAACAATCAGCCCCAGCATTTT
TRBV5-6	TRBJ2-5	TRBD1	NA	14	CASSYGQGPETQYF	TGTGCCAGCAGCTACGGACAGGGTCCAGAGACCCAGTACTTC
TRBV15	TRBJ1-1	NA	NA	14	CATSRGEKNTEAFF	TGTGCCACCAGCAGAGGAGAGAAGAACACTGAAGCTTTCTTT
TRBV5-6	TRBJ1-2	NA	NA	13	CASSLRQGAGYTF	TGTGCCAGCAGCTTGCGCCAGGGTGCTGGCTACACCTTC
TRBV5-4	TRBJ2-2	TRBD1	NA	15	CASSSQTGAAGELFF	TGTGCCAGCAGCTCCCAAACAGGGGCCGCCGGGGAGCTGTTTTTT
TRBV18	TRBJ2-5	NA	NA	14	CASSPPSGQETQYF	TGTGCCAGCTCACCACCTAGCGGACAAGAGACCCAGTACTTC
TRBV11-3	TRBJ2-5	NA	NA	12	CASSTQTPTQYF	TGTGCCAGCAGCACCCAGACTCCGACCCAGTACTTC
TRBV29-1	TRBJ2-2	NA	NA	11	CSVELGRELFF	TGCAGCGTTGAGTTGGGCCGGGAGCTGTTTTTT
TRBV30	TRBJ2-7	TRBD1	NA	15	CAWSPGGQGTYEQYF	TGTGCCTGGAGTCCCGGCGGACAGGGGACCTACGAGCAGTACTTC
TRBV9	TRBJ2-5	TRBD2	few	16	CASSLQGLAGGETQYF	TGTGCCAGCAGCCTCCAGGGACTAGCGGGGGGGGAGACCCAGTACTTC
TRBV7-2	TRBJ2-3	NA	NA	15	CASSSSGGRADTQYF	TGTGCCAGCAGCTCATCGGGGGGCAGGGCGGATACGCAGTATTTT
TRBV5-1	TRBJ2-5	TRBD2	NA	15	CASSLRGGRMETQYF	TGCGCCAGCAGCTTGCGGGGAGGGAGAATGGAGACCCAGTACTTC
TRBV5-1	TRBJ2-7	TRBD1	NA	15	CASSLGTGMVYEQYF	TGCGCCAGCAGCTTGGGGACAGGGATGGTATACGAGCAGTACTTC
TRBV7-9	TRBJ2-7	TRBD1	NA	18	CASSLHGDRGKRSYEQYF	TGTGCCAGCAGCTTACATGGGGACAGGGGGAAGAGGTCCTACGAGCAGTACTTC
TRBV27	TRBJ2-3	NA	NA	16	CASSSKGLRITDTQYF	TGTGCCAGCAGCTCTAAGGGACTGAGGATCACAGATACGCAGTATTTT
TRBV5-6	TRBJ1-6	NA	NA	15	CASSLEGRYNSPLHF	TGTGCCAGCAGCTTGGAGGGGCGATATAATTCACCCCTCCACTTT
TRBV6-4	TRBJ1-5	NA	NA	17	CASSDSGDKFSNQPQHF	TGTGCCAGCAGTGACTCAGGGGACAAATTCAGCAATCAGCCCCAGCATTTT
TRBV30	TRBJ2-2	NA	NA	16	CAWSVARSSNTGELFF	TGTGCCTGGAGTGTCGCCCGAAGCTCGAACACCGGGGAGCTGTTTTTT
TRBV6-1	TRBJ2-1	NA	once	15	CASSARTNSYNEQFF	TGTGCCAGCAGTGCTCGGACAAATTCCTACAATGAGCAGTTCTTC
TRBV7-2	TRBJ1-6	TRBD1	NA	15	CASSTRTGVNSPLHF	TGTGCCAGCAGCACTCGTACAGGGGTCAATTCACCCCTCCACTTT
TRBV7-2	TRBJ2-3	NA	NA	19	CASSLAYQFIRRGSDTQYF	TGTGCCAGCAGCTTAGCCTACCAGTTTATCCGCAGGGGCTCAGATACGCAGTATTTT
TRBV28	TRBJ1-1	NA	once	13	CATLGLRNTEAFF	TGTGCCACCTTGGGACTCCGGAACACTGAAGCTTTCTTT
TRBV5-1	TRBJ1-2	TRBD1	few	15	CASSSETGEVEGYTF	TGCGCCAGCAGCTCTGAGACAGGGGAGGTCGAGGGCTACACCTTC
TRBV6-4	TRBJ2-3	TRBD2	NA	14	CASSPRGGADTQYF	TGTGCCAGCAGTCCCCGCGGGGGGGCAGATACGCAGTATTTT
TRBV7-6	TRBJ2-2	NA	few	13	CASSGDGAGELFF	TGTGCCAGCAGCGGAGACGGGGCCGGGGAGCTGTTTTTT
TRBV18	TRBJ1-2	NA	NA	14	CASSPPTESYGYTF	TGTGCCAGCTCACCACCGACAGAGTCCTATGGCTACACCTTC
TRBV19	TRBJ2-7	TRBD2	NA	15	CASSIGSGGVYEQYF	TGTGCCAGTAGTATCGGGAGCGGGGGAGTTTATGAGCAGTACTTC
TRBV2	TRBJ1-6	NA	NA	14	CASRGDSYNSPLHF	TGTGCCAGCAGAGGCGACAGCTATAATTCACCCCTCCACTTT
TRBV29-1	TRBJ2-2	NA	NA	14	CSVEDGKGAGELFF	TGCAGCGTTGAAGATGGGAAGGGGGCCGGGGAGCTGTTTTTT
TRBV5-1	TRBJ2-1	TRBD2	NA	15	CATRRGALSYNEQFF	TGCGCCACTAGGCGGGGGGCCCTCTCCTACAATGAGCAGTTCTTC
TRBV6-6	TRBJ1-1	NA	NA	12	CASRMVRELAFF	TGTGCCAGCCGAATGGTCCGTGAGCTAGCTTTCTTT
TRBV5-5	TRBJ1-2	NA	NA	14	CASSSFDGRIGYTF	TGTGCCAGCAGCTCCTTCGACGGGAGGATTGGCTACACCTTC
TRBV19	TRBJ2-3	TRBD1	NA	14	CASSTTGAADTQYF	TGTGCCAGTAGTACGACAGGGGCAGCAGATACGCAGTATTTT
TRBV2	TRBJ1-5	NA	NA	15	CASTAEDYSNQPQHF	TGTGCCAGCACGGCAGAGGACTATAGCAATCAGCCCCAGCATTTT